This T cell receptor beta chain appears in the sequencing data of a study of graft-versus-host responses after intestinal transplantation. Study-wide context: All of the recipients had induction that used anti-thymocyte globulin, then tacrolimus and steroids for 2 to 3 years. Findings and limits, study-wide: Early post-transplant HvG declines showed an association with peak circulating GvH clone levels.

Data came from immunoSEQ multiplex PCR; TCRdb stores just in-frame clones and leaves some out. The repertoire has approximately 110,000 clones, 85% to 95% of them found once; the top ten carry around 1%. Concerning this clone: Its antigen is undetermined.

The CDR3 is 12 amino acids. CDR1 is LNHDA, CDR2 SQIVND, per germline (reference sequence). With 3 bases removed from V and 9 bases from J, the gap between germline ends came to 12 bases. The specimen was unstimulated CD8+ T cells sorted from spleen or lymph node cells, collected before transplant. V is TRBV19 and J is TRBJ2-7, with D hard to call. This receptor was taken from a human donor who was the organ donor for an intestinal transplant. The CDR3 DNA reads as TGTGCCAGTAGTATCGTCCGTAACGGGCAGTACTTC. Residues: CASSIVRNGQYF.